The rows below give T cell receptor beta chains drawn from one sample of a study of blood T cell repertoires in COVID-19. This table comes from immunoSEQ multiplex PCR, and its TCRdb copy is limited to in-frame clones, with some not included. The table records hundreds of thousands of clones, approximately 89% of them present only once. Sequencing was done on a sample of peripheral blood. The source is a woman aged 18-29 years who had recovered from COVID-19. The conserved cysteine and the conserved F or W are not part of the CDR3 here. Fields, in order: J gene, V gene, CDR3 length, CDR3 protein.

j_gene: TRBJ2-5
v_gene: TRBV19
len: 11
CDR3aa: ASSRDRQETQY

j_gene: TRBJ1-1
v_gene: TRBV7-2
len: 13
CDR3aa: ASSVSGVQNTEAF

j_gene: TRBJ1-4
v_gene: TRBV7-8
len: 15
CDR3aa: ASSTQAYDATNEKLF

j_gene: TRBJ1-2
v_gene: TRBV4-3
len: 15
CDR3aa: ASSQGLRRRPNYGYT

j_gene: TRBJ2-1
v_gene: TRBV19
len: 14
CDR3aa: ASSYRSAGGNNEQF

j_gene: TRBJ1-6
v_gene: TRBV10-3
len: 14
CDR3aa: AISESNQGRRSPLH

j_gene: TRBJ1-4
v_gene: TRBV20-1
len: 11
CDR3aa: SASSGTALEPV

j_gene: TRBJ1-2
v_gene: TRBV3-1/TRBV3-2
len: 13
CDR3aa: ASSQELGGRGGYT

j_gene: TRBJ2-1
v_gene: TRBV24-1
len: 13
CDR3aa: ATSDQGLDYNEQF

j_gene: TRBJ1-2
v_gene: TRBV29-1
len: 11
CDR3aa: SVELRESYGYT

j_gene: TRBJ1-5
v_gene: TRBV5-6
len: 12
CDR3aa: ASSSGQRGQPQH

j_gene: TRBJ2-1
v_gene: TRBV30
len: 10
CDR3aa: AWSDQGASQF

j_gene: TRBJ1-5
v_gene: TRBV9
len: 11
CDR3aa: ASSSQGNQPQH

j_gene: TRBJ1-2
v_gene: TRBV27
len: 12
CDR3aa: ASSLSGTAYGYT

j_gene: TRBJ1-4
v_gene: TRBV5-6
len: 13
CDR3aa: ASRKIQQINEKLF

j_gene: TRBJ2-1
v_gene: TRBV11-3
len: 13
CDR3aa: ASSPGAASGSGPF

j_gene: TRBJ2-4
v_gene: TRBV18
len: 12
CDR3aa: ASSPTDTENIQY

j_gene: TRBJ1-2
v_gene: TRBV5-5
len: 12
CDR3aa: ASSSGQGLDGYT

j_gene: TRBJ2-5
v_gene: TRBV20-1
len: 9
CDR3aa: SARYPETQY

j_gene: TRBJ2-4
v_gene: TRBV30
len: 15
CDR3aa: AWSPQFSGTVVNIQY

j_gene: TRBJ1-1
v_gene: TRBV7-9
len: 13
CDR3aa: ASSKAGQLNTEAF

j_gene: TRBJ2-1
v_gene: TRBV10-1
len: 15
CDR3aa: ASSEGGTSGILNEQF

j_gene: TRBJ1-2
v_gene: TRBV11-2
len: 12
CDR3aa: ASSLARDRGGYT

j_gene: TRBJ2-5
v_gene: TRBV6-1
len: 12
CDR3aa: ASSERTGRRTQY

j_gene: TRBJ2-1
v_gene: TRBV4-3
len: 14
CDR3aa: ASSQDWASGSNEQF

j_gene: TRBJ2-4
v_gene: TRBV7-9
len: 16
CDR3aa: ASSLERTGGFRAGIQY

j_gene: TRBJ2-3
v_gene: TRBV27
len: 13
CDR3aa: ASNRRRDGTDTQY

j_gene: TRBJ1-1
v_gene: TRBV12-3/TRBV12-4
len: 11
CDR3aa: ASSLYGGLEAF

j_gene: TRBJ1-2
v_gene: TRBV27
len: 13
CDR3aa: ASSPQGSFSHGYT

j_gene: TRBJ2-3
v_gene: TRBV7-2
len: 14
CDR3aa: ASSLVITGGQDTQY

j_gene: TRBJ1-4
v_gene: TRBV27
len: 14
CDR3aa: ASSYLRGATNEKLF

j_gene: TRBJ2-1
v_gene: TRBV5-1
len: 14
CDR3aa: ASSLVELAGGYEQF

j_gene: TRBJ2-5
v_gene: TRBV5-1
len: 12
CDR3aa: ASSGLAGEETQY

j_gene: TRBJ2-1
v_gene: TRBV6-6
len: 17
CDR3aa: ASSLRSVPSGRAHYEQF

j_gene: TRBJ1-2
v_gene: TRBV5-1
len: 12
CDR3aa: ASSLAPREDGYT

j_gene: TRBJ1-2
v_gene: TRBV2
len: 10
CDR3aa: ASTRTGYGYT

j_gene: TRBJ2-5
v_gene: TRBV12-3/TRBV12-4
len: 10
CDR3aa: ASSTSQVTQY

j_gene: TRBJ1-3
v_gene: TRBV12-5
len: 12
CDR3aa: ASAFGQGGNTIY

j_gene: TRBJ1-5
v_gene: TRBV4-1
len: 12
CDR3aa: ASSQETGIQPQH

j_gene: TRBJ2-2
v_gene: TRBV10-3
len: 14
CDR3aa: AISERGTGPTGELF

j_gene: TRBJ2-6
v_gene: TRBV5-1
len: 14
CDR3aa: ASSWDRGSGANVLT

j_gene: TRBJ1-4
v_gene: TRBV7-7
len: 13
CDR3aa: ASSLEQGTNEKLF